The next 19 T cell receptor beta chains were all read from a single sample in a study of T cell responses to AZD1222 COVID-19 vaccine. Sequencing was performed with immunoSEQ multiplex PCR; in TCRdb, only in-frame clones are kept and a portion is missing. The table records tens of thousands of clones, 89% of them present only once. The sample consisted of peripheral blood, taken 28 days after the second AZD1222 dose. The receptors come from an adult who received the AZD1222 COVID-19 vaccine.

J is TRBJ1-2 and V is TRBV30; the D is unclear. The germline V gene encodes CDR1 GTSNPN and CDR2 SVGIG (reference sequence). The CDR3 is 12 residues long. V was pared by 5 bases and J by 2 bases, with 9 bases between. CDR3: CAWYDQNYGYTF. For the CDR3, the DNA is TGTGCCTGGTACGACCAGAACTATGGCTACACCTTC.

The rearrangement uses TRBV19 and TRBJ2-2; D perhaps matches TRBD2 (5 bases). The germline V gene encodes CDR1 LNHDA and CDR2 SQIVND (reference sequence). V was trimmed by 3 bases and J by 7 bases, leaving 9 bases between them. The CDR3 loop spans 13 amino acids. The CDR3: CASSIEGIGELFF. For the CDR3, the DNA is TGTGCCAGTAGTATTGAGGGAATCGGGGAGCTGTTTTTT.

V gene TRBV28 combines with J gene TRBJ1-5; 7 nucleotides align to TRBD1. V gave up 5 bases and J gave up 2 bases; unmatched junction bases: 6. Germline V CDR1 and CDR2: MDHEN, SYDVKM. The CDR3 runs to 15 residues. CDR3 bases: TGTGCCAGCAGTCCGACAGGGCTCGGCAATCAGCCCCAGCATTTT. Protein sequence: CASSPTGLGNQPQHF.

This chain connects TRBV24-1 to TRBJ1-2; D gene ambiguous. The V gene lost 3 bases and the J gene lost 2 bases, with 21 bases spanning the gap. This CDR3 region has 18 residues. CDR1 and CDR2 (germline): KGHDR, SFDVKD. The CDR3 DNA is TGTGCCACCAGTGATCCCCTTGCCTTAATACTAGCGAACTATGGCTACACCTTC. It specifies CATSDPLALILANYGYTF.

In its sample, this clone was seen a few times. The chain has TRBV6-5 and TRBJ1-2; D perhaps matches TRBD1 (5 bases). Germline V CDR1 and CDR2: MNHEY, SVGAGI. CDR3 size: 14 residues. V lost 2 bases, J lost 4 bases, and 11 bases lay in between. Here the CDR3 reads CASSYLGGFYGYTF. CDR3 nucleotide sequence: TGTGCCAGCAGTTACCTCGGGGGGTTCTATGGCTACACCTTC.

The rearrangement joins TRBV25-1 to TRBJ1-1; 7 bases are a match to TRBD1. V trimming: 5 bases; J trimming: 1 base; junction bases outside the gene matches: 4. CDR3 length: 14 amino acids. Germline V lookup: CDR1 MGHDK, CDR2 SYGVNS. In nucleotides, the CDR3 is TGTGCCAGCAGTACCAGGGGGAGGAACACTGAAGCTTTCTTT. Protein sequence: CASSTRGRNTEAFF.

This rearrangement joins TRBV27 to TRBJ1-6; D possibly corresponds to TRBD1 (6 bases). In germline, CDR1 is MNHEY, CDR2 SMNVEV (reference sequence). V was cut by 3 bases and J by 7 bases, with 10 bases left in between. The CDR3 consists of 14 residues. CDR3 bases: TGTGCCAGCAGTTTTGGACAGCGGAATTCACCCCTCCACTTT. Amino acids: CASSFGQRNSPLHF.

The rearrangement uses TRBV7-8 and TRBJ2-7, with unresolved D. Trimming took 6 bases from V and 5 from J, leaving 17 bases between them. Germline V gene sequence: CDR1 SGHVS, CDR2 FQNEAQ. The CDR3 sequence is 14 residues long. CDR3 region: CASRTLGLDDEQYF. CDR3 coding DNA: TGTGCCAGCAGGACGTTAGGGCTAGACGACGAGCAGTACTTC.

The chain recombines TRBV5-4 with TRBJ2-7; D possibly corresponds to TRBD2 (6 bases). The CDR3 is made up of 14 amino acids. V was cut by 2 bases and J by 2 bases, with 11 bases left in between. Germline V CDR1 and CDR2: SGHNT, YYREEE (reference sequence). The CDR3 reads CASSFGGITYEQYF. Written as DNA, the CDR3 is TGTGCCAGCAGCTTCGGCGGGATTACCTACGAGCAGTACTTC.

The chain is built from TRBV7-6 and TRBJ1-1; D is possibly TRBD1 (6 bases). V was cut by 1 base and J by 0 bases, with 9 bases left in between. The CDR3 sequence is 15 residues long. The V gene's germline CDR1 is SGHVS and CDR2 FNYEAQ. The DNA for the CDR3 is TGTGCCAGCAGCTTAGGACAGGCAGTGAACACTGAAGCTTTCTTT. Its translation is CASSLGQAVNTEAFF. Looking up the rest from reference TRBV7-6 and TRBJ1-1 gives the full variable domain: GAGVSQSPRYKVTKRGQDVALRCDPISGHVSLYWYRQALGQGPEFLTYFNYEAQQDKSGLPNDRFSAERPEGSISTLTIQRTEQRDSAMYRCASSLGQAVNTEAFFGQGTRLTVV.

V is TRBV18 and J is TRBJ1-2, with D possibly matching TRBD1 (5 bases). The V and J ends lost 1 base and 4 bases respectively, with 10 bases between them. This CDR3 is built from 14 residues. The V gene's germline CDR1 is KGHSH and CDR2 LQKENI. The CDR3 sequence: CASSPRQQTYGYTF. The CDR3 DNA follows: TGTGCCAGCTCACCACGACAGCAAACCTATGGCTACACCTTC.

This sequence joins TRBV6-2 or TRBV6-3 and TRBJ2-5; 8 bases are shared with TRBD1. The CDR3 runs 14 residues. The J segment lost 3 bases and the V segment lost 5 bases, leaving 5 bases of the junction unmatched. Looked up from germline, CDR1 is MNHEY and CDR2 is SVGEGT. As DNA, the CDR3 is TGTGCCAGCAGTCGATCGACAGGGGAAGAGACCCAGTACTTC. Translation gives CASSRSTGEETQYF.

This chain joins TRBV30 and TRBJ1-2, with 9 positions matching TRBD1. V lost 0 bases, J lost 3 bases, and 11 bases stayed unmatched. The CDR3 is 17 residues long. The germline V gene has CDR1 GTSNPN and CDR2 SVGIG (reference sequence). CDR3 sequence (DNA): TGTGCCTGGAGTGTACTCCGGACCGGGACAGGGTACTATGGCTACACCTTC. Protein: CAWSVLRTGTGYYGYTF.

This clone has a single count. The chain carries TRBV7-9 and TRBJ1-1; TRBD1 aligns across 7 bases. The CDR3 extends over 14 amino acids. CDR1 SEHNR and CDR2 FQNEAQ come from the germline V gene (reference sequence). V lost 1 base and J lost 5; bases outside the gene matches: 4. CDR3 DNA sequence: TGTGCCAGCAGCTTAGGGGGACAGAGGACTGAAGCTTTCTTT. Translated, it gives CASSLGGQRTEAFF.

The chain employs TRBV5-1 and TRBJ2-3; the D gene could be TRBD1 or TRBD2 (5 bases each). From germline, CDR1 is SGHRS and CDR2 YFSETQ. V shed 3 bases and J shed 0 bases, with 11 bases lying between them. This CDR3 comprises 15 residues. The CDR3 nucleotides are TGCGCCAGCAGCTCCGGGACCAAGAGCACAGATACGCAGTATTTT. This encodes CASSSGTKSTDTQYF.

DNA for the CDR3: TGTGCCAGCAGCGAGGGCCAGACGGGGAACACCGGGGAGCTGTTTTTT. Its translation is CASSEGQTGNTGELFF. The gene calls are TRBV5-6 and TRBJ2-2, with a weak D call TRBD2 (5 bases). The CDR3 is 16 residues long. V was shortened by 4 bases and J by 1 base, with 14 bases between the two germline ends. Per germline, CDR1 SGHDT and CDR2 YYEEEE.

The CDR3 region is CASSGGPLSESPLHF. CDR3 DNA: TGTGCCAGCAGTGGGGGGCCCTTATCGGAGTCACCCCTCCACTTT. V gene TRBV25-1 combines with J gene TRBJ1-6, with a weak D call TRBD1 (6 bases). V was trimmed by 4 bases and J by 10 bases, leaving 17 bases between them. Germline V lookup: CDR1 MGHDK, CDR2 SYGVNS. The CDR3 contains 15 residues.

This chain connects TRBV10-3 to TRBJ1-4, with unresolved D. Germline CDR1 ENHRY, CDR2 SYGVKD. The CDR3 covers 13 residues. V lost 3 bases and J 5 bases, leaving 7 bases between the germline ends. The CDR3 sequence is CAISDATNEKLFF. The CDR3, as DNA: TGTGCCATCAGTGATGCCACGAATGAAAAACTGTTTTTT.

The chain couples TRBV6-5 to TRBJ1-4; 7 positions match TRBD1. Germline CDR1 is MNHEY and CDR2 is SVGAGI. The CDR3 consists of 14 residues. V trimming: 7 bases; J trimming: 6 bases; junction bases outside the gene matches: 8. CDR3 sequence: CASNVPTGDEKLFF. CDR3 coding DNA: TGTGCCAGCAATGTCCCAACAGGGGATGAAAAACTGTTTTTT.